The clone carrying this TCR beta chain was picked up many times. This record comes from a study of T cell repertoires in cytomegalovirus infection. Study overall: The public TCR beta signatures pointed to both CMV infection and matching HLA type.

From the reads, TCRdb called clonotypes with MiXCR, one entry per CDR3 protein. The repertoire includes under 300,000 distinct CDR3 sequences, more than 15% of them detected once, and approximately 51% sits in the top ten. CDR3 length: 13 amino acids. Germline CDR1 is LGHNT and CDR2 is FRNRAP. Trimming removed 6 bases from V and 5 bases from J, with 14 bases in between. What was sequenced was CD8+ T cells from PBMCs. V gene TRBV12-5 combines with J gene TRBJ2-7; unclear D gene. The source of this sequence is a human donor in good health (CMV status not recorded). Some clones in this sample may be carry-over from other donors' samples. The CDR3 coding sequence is TGTGCTAGTGGCTTGTACTACACCGACGAGCAGTACTTC. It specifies CASGLYYTDEQYF.